This note documents a single T cell receptor beta chain sequence. Its cognate antigen is unknown. The data derive from a study of OX40 agonist ivuxolimab in advanced cancers. Background on the study: Patients received intravenous ivuxolimab every 2 weeks at 0.01 to 10 mg/kg. A mean age of approximately 60 years, range about 20 to 85, was recorded, and approximately 85% were male. Study-wide points: On average, a greater number of expanded clones characterised CD8+ T cells relative to CD4+. Blood T cells, both CD4+ and CD8+, expanded clonally by week 6 at 0.1 to 3.0 mg/kg.

Sequenced by immunoSEQ multiplex PCR; TCRdb stores in-frame clones only, minus some. Found here are 15,000 to 20,000 clones, about 89% of them singletons; the top ten hold 25% to 35%. Specimen: CD4+ or CD8+ T cells sorted from blood, collected in a trial of the OX40 agonist ivuxolimab. The receptor comes from an adult with an advanced solid tumor such as melanoma, head and neck, liver or kidney cancer.

CDR3 protein: CASSPTPDRQGNEQFF. As DNA, the CDR3 is TGTGCCAGCAGCCCCACCCCTGACAGGCAGGGGAATGAGCAGTTCTTC. V is TRBV7-7 and J is TRBJ2-1, with a possible D match to TRBD1 (6 bases). The CDR3 totals 16 residues. The germline V gene encodes CDR1 SSHAT and CDR2 FNYEAQ (reference sequence). Trimming removed 5 bases at V and 7 bases at J, with 21 bases between.